Listed here are 21 T cell receptor beta chains from one sample, sequenced in a study of T cell changes during pregnancy in multiple sclerosis. Data came from immunoSEQ multiplex PCR; TCRdb stores just in-frame clones and leaves some out. The top ten hold around 4% of the sample, which has 45,000 to 50,000 clones, about 94% seen once. The starting material was CD8+ T cells from peripheral blood mononuclear cells, obtained in the first trimester of pregnancy. These receptors all stem from a female donor with multiple sclerosis, enrolled in a pregnancy study.

This clone has a single count. The chain recombines TRBV10-3 with TRBJ1-3; D uncertain. Looked up from germline, CDR1 is ENHRY and CDR2 is SYGVKD. V lost 0 bases and J lost 3, with 6 bases in between. This CDR3 contains 14 residues. The CDR3 nucleotides are TGTGCCATCAGTGAGTCGGTAGTTGGAAACACCATATATTTT. Encoded protein: CAISESVVGNTIYF.

The chain carries TRBV30 and TRBJ2-7; 9 positions agree with TRBD1. Germline CDR1 and CDR2: GTSNPN and SVGIG (reference sequence). V trimming: 2 bases; J trimming: 2 bases; junction bases outside the gene matches: 7. The CDR3 spans 15 residues. The CDR3 sequence is CAWSPWTGVPYEQYF. The CDR3 coding sequence is TGTGCCTGGAGTCCTTGGACAGGGGTCCCCTACGAGCAGTACTTC.

The chain carries TRBV9 and TRBJ2-5; D gene uncertain. Germline CDR1 SGDLS, CDR2 YYNGEE. V was clipped by 4 bases and J by 1 base, with 14 bases between them. CDR3 length equals 15 residues. CDR3 residues: CASSTHDSRQETQYF. CDR3 sequence (DNA): TGTGCCAGCAGCACCCATGACTCCCGCCAAGAGACCCAGTACTTC.

The chain has TRBV19 and TRBJ2-7; weak D call: TRBD2 (6 bases). V lost 6 bases and J lost 0, with 15 bases in between. The CDR3 is 15 amino acids. Germline CDR1 LNHDA, CDR2 SQIVND (reference sequence). CDR3 sequence (DNA): TGTGCCAGTAGACCCGCTGTGGGGGGCTCCTACGAGCAGTACTTC. It encodes CASRPAVGGSYEQYF.

This sequence joins TRBV7-7 and TRBJ1-4, with 10 bases that match TRBD1. Per germline, CDR1 SSHAT and CDR2 FNYEAQ (reference sequence). Unmatched junction bases numbered 7, after V lost 5 bases and J lost 7 bases. The CDR3 contains 15 residues. Here the CDR3 DNA reads TGTGCCAGCAGCCGCGGGGACAGGGGTAGTGAAAAACTGTTTTTT. Translation: CASSRGDRGSEKLFF.

V usage is TRBV7-3 and J usage is TRBJ2-3; 8 nucleotides align to TRBD1. Germline V gene sequence: CDR1 SGHTA, CDR2 FQGTGA. The CDR3 is made up of 15 amino acids. J was trimmed by 2 bases and V by 4 bases; bases with no gene match: 5. CDR3 sequence reads: CASSSGDRNTDTQYF. Here the CDR3 DNA reads TGTGCCAGCAGCTCCGGGGACAGGAACACAGATACGCAGTATTTT. The whole variable domain, filled in from reference TRBV7-3 and TRBJ2-3, reads GAGVSQTPSNKVTEKGKYVELRCDPISGHTALYWYRQSLGQGPEFLIYFQGTGAADDSGLPNDRFFAVRPEGSVSTLKIQRTERGDSAVYLCASSSGDRNTDTQYFGPGTRLTVL.

CDR3 region: CASSRRGTGALVGETQYF. The CDR3 DNA reads as TGTGCCAGCAGCCGTAGGGGAACAGGGGCATTGGTTGGGGAGACCCAGTACTTC. V gene TRBV9 combines with J gene TRBJ2-5, with 7 bases identical to TRBD1. Germline V gene sequence: CDR1 SGDLS, CDR2 YYNGEE. J was trimmed by 5 bases and V by 4 bases; bases with no gene match: 20. The CDR3 spans 18 residues.

This rearrangement joins TRBV7-9 to TRBJ1-4; D call uncertain. CDR1 is SEHNR, CDR2 FQNEAQ, per germline (reference sequence). V was pared by 5 bases and J by 4 bases, with 8 bases between. This CDR3 spans 13 amino acids. Here the CDR3 DNA reads TGTGCCAGCAGCCCGGGAGATAATGAAAAACTGTTTTTT. This codes for CASSPGDNEKLFF.

V is TRBV7-6 and J is TRBJ1-4; 7 bases align to TRBD1. Germline CDR1 SGHVS, CDR2 FNYEAQ. J lost 4 bases, V lost 6 bases, and 14 bases had no gene match. The CDR3 length is 17 residues. This CDR3 reads CASSYGGGLVFNEKLFF. The CDR3 DNA sequence: TGTGCCAGCAGTTACGGAGGGGGCCTCGTTTTTAATGAAAAACTGTTTTTT.

Comment on this clone: A much larger clone sits a single nucleotide away, making a read error possible. V and J are TRBV5-1 and TRBJ1-5, with a possible D match to TRBD1 (6 bases). CDR3 length equals 13 residues. V gave up 0 bases and J gave up 5 bases, with 6 bases separating them. The germline gives CDR1 SGHRS, CDR2 YFSETQ. CDR3 DNA sequence: TGCGCCAGCAGCTTGGCAGGGGATCAGCCCCAGCATTTT. Its protein is CASSLAGDQPQHF.

This chain joins TRBV2 and TRBJ2-7; D ambiguous. This CDR3 spans 16 amino acids. Germline-derived CDR1 and CDR2 are SNHLY and FYNNEI. With 0 bases removed from V and 0 bases from J, the gap between germline ends came to 12 bases. The CDR3 spells CASSEAVSQASYEQYF. CDR3 nucleotides: TGTGCCAGCAGTGAAGCAGTCTCGCAGGCCTCCTACGAGCAGTACTTC.

V and J are TRBV7-8 and TRBJ1-1; no clear D. Trimming took 3 bases from V and 1 from J, leaving 12 bases between them. There are 15 residues in the CDR3. Germline lookup yields CDR1 SGHVS and CDR2 FQNEAQ. CDR3 nucleotides: TGTGCCAGCAGCTTCGACCGGGTTCGGAACACTGAAGCTTTCTTT. Translated: CASSFDRVRNTEAFF.

This sequence joins TRBV27 and TRBJ2-1, with 8 bases identical to TRBD2. Germline lookup yields CDR1 MNHEY and CDR2 SMNVEV (reference sequence). Trimming cost V 4 bases and J 8 bases; bases outside gene matches: 4. The CDR3 extends over 13 amino acids. CDR3 sequence reads: CASSSPGGDEQFF. The CDR3 nucleotides are TGTGCCAGCAGTTCCCCCGGGGGGGATGAGCAGTTCTTC.

The chain carries TRBV4-1 and TRBJ2-7; D perhaps matches TRBD1 (6 bases). The germline gives CDR1 MGHRA, CDR2 YSYEKL. The CDR3 extends over 15 amino acids. V was clipped by 0 bases and J by 2 bases, with 11 bases between them. Here the CDR3 reads CASSQEQGTAYEQYF. The CDR3 DNA sequence: TGCGCCAGCAGCCAAGAGCAGGGGACGGCCTACGAGCAGTACTTC.

This clone showed up just once. The genes are TRBV10-2 and TRBJ2-1; perhaps TRBD2 as D (6 bases). The CDR3 runs 13 residues. Germline CDR1 reads WSHSY; CDR2 reads SAAADI. V shed 6 bases and J shed 2 bases, with 8 bases lying between them. DNA for the CDR3: TGCGCCAGCAGGGAGGGCCCCTACAATGAGCAGTTCTTC. Amino acids: CASREGPYNEQFF.

V and J are TRBV13 and TRBJ1-2; 8 bases match TRBD1. J was trimmed by 3 bases and V by 5 bases; bases with no gene match: 8. Germline V gives CDR1 PRHDT, CDR2 FYEKMQ (reference sequence). The CDR3 has 15 residues. CDR3 loop: CASSHGTGSYYGYTF. In nucleotides, the CDR3 is TGTGCCAGCAGCCATGGGACAGGATCATACTATGGCTACACCTTC.

The chain links TRBV2 to TRBJ2-4; 8 bases agree with TRBD2. Looked up from germline, CDR1 is SNHLY and CDR2 is FYNNEI. This CDR3 has 17 residues. Trimming took 3 bases from V and 0 from J; bases not matched to a gene: 7. This chain's CDR3 is CASSDPGGYLAKNIQYF. The CDR3 DNA reads as TGTGCCAGCAGTGATCCGGGAGGGTACCTAGCCAAAAACATTCAGTACTTC.

The CDR3 DNA follows: TGTGCCAGTAGCCCCGGGACAGGGCTTTACGAGCAGTACTTC. Its protein is CASSPGTGLYEQYF. The rearrangement joins TRBV19 to TRBJ2-7; 9 bases agree with TRBD1. With 6 bases clipped from V and 4 bases from J, the junction kept 7 bases outside the gene matches. Germline V gene lookup returns CDR1 LNHDA and CDR2 SQIVND (reference sequence). CDR3 length: 14 amino acids.

The chain couples TRBV7-8 to TRBJ2-1, with TRBD1 matching 8 bases. This CDR3 comprises 15 residues. The germline V gene encodes CDR1 SGHVS and CDR2 FQNEAQ. V was pared by 5 bases and J by 3 bases, with 6 bases of the junction left unmatched. Here the CDR3 DNA reads TGTGCCAGCAGCCCCGGGACAGGCAACTACAATGAGCAGTTCTTC. The encoded protein is CASSPGTGNYNEQFF. Looking up the rest from reference TRBV7-8 and TRBJ2-1 gives the full variable domain: GAGVSQSPRYKVAKRGQDVALRCDPISGHVSLFWYQQALGQGPEFLTYFQNEAQLDKSGLPSDRFFAERPEGSVSTLKIQRTQQEDSAVYLCASSPGTGNYNEQFFGPGTRLTVL.

The genes are TRBV6-5 and TRBJ2-3; perhaps TRBD2 as D (5 bases). The CDR3 loop spans 16 amino acids. V dropped 2 bases and J dropped 4 bases, with 16 bases sitting between them. Germline loops: CDR1 MNHEY, CDR2 SVGAGI. Here the CDR3 DNA reads TGTGCCAGCAGTTACGGAGGCCGGGTCGGGGCAGATACGCAGTATTTT. Translating it yields CASSYGGRVGADTQYF.

The chain carries TRBV11-3 and TRBJ2-7; weak D call: TRBD2 (6 bases). V lost 5 bases, J lost 6 bases, and 14 bases lay in between. This CDR3 comprises 13 residues. Germline CDR1 SGHNT, CDR2 YENEEA. CDR3 sequence: CASSLYWGGEQYF. In nucleotides, the CDR3 is TGTGCCAGCAGCCTATACTGGGGAGGCGAGCAGTACTTC.